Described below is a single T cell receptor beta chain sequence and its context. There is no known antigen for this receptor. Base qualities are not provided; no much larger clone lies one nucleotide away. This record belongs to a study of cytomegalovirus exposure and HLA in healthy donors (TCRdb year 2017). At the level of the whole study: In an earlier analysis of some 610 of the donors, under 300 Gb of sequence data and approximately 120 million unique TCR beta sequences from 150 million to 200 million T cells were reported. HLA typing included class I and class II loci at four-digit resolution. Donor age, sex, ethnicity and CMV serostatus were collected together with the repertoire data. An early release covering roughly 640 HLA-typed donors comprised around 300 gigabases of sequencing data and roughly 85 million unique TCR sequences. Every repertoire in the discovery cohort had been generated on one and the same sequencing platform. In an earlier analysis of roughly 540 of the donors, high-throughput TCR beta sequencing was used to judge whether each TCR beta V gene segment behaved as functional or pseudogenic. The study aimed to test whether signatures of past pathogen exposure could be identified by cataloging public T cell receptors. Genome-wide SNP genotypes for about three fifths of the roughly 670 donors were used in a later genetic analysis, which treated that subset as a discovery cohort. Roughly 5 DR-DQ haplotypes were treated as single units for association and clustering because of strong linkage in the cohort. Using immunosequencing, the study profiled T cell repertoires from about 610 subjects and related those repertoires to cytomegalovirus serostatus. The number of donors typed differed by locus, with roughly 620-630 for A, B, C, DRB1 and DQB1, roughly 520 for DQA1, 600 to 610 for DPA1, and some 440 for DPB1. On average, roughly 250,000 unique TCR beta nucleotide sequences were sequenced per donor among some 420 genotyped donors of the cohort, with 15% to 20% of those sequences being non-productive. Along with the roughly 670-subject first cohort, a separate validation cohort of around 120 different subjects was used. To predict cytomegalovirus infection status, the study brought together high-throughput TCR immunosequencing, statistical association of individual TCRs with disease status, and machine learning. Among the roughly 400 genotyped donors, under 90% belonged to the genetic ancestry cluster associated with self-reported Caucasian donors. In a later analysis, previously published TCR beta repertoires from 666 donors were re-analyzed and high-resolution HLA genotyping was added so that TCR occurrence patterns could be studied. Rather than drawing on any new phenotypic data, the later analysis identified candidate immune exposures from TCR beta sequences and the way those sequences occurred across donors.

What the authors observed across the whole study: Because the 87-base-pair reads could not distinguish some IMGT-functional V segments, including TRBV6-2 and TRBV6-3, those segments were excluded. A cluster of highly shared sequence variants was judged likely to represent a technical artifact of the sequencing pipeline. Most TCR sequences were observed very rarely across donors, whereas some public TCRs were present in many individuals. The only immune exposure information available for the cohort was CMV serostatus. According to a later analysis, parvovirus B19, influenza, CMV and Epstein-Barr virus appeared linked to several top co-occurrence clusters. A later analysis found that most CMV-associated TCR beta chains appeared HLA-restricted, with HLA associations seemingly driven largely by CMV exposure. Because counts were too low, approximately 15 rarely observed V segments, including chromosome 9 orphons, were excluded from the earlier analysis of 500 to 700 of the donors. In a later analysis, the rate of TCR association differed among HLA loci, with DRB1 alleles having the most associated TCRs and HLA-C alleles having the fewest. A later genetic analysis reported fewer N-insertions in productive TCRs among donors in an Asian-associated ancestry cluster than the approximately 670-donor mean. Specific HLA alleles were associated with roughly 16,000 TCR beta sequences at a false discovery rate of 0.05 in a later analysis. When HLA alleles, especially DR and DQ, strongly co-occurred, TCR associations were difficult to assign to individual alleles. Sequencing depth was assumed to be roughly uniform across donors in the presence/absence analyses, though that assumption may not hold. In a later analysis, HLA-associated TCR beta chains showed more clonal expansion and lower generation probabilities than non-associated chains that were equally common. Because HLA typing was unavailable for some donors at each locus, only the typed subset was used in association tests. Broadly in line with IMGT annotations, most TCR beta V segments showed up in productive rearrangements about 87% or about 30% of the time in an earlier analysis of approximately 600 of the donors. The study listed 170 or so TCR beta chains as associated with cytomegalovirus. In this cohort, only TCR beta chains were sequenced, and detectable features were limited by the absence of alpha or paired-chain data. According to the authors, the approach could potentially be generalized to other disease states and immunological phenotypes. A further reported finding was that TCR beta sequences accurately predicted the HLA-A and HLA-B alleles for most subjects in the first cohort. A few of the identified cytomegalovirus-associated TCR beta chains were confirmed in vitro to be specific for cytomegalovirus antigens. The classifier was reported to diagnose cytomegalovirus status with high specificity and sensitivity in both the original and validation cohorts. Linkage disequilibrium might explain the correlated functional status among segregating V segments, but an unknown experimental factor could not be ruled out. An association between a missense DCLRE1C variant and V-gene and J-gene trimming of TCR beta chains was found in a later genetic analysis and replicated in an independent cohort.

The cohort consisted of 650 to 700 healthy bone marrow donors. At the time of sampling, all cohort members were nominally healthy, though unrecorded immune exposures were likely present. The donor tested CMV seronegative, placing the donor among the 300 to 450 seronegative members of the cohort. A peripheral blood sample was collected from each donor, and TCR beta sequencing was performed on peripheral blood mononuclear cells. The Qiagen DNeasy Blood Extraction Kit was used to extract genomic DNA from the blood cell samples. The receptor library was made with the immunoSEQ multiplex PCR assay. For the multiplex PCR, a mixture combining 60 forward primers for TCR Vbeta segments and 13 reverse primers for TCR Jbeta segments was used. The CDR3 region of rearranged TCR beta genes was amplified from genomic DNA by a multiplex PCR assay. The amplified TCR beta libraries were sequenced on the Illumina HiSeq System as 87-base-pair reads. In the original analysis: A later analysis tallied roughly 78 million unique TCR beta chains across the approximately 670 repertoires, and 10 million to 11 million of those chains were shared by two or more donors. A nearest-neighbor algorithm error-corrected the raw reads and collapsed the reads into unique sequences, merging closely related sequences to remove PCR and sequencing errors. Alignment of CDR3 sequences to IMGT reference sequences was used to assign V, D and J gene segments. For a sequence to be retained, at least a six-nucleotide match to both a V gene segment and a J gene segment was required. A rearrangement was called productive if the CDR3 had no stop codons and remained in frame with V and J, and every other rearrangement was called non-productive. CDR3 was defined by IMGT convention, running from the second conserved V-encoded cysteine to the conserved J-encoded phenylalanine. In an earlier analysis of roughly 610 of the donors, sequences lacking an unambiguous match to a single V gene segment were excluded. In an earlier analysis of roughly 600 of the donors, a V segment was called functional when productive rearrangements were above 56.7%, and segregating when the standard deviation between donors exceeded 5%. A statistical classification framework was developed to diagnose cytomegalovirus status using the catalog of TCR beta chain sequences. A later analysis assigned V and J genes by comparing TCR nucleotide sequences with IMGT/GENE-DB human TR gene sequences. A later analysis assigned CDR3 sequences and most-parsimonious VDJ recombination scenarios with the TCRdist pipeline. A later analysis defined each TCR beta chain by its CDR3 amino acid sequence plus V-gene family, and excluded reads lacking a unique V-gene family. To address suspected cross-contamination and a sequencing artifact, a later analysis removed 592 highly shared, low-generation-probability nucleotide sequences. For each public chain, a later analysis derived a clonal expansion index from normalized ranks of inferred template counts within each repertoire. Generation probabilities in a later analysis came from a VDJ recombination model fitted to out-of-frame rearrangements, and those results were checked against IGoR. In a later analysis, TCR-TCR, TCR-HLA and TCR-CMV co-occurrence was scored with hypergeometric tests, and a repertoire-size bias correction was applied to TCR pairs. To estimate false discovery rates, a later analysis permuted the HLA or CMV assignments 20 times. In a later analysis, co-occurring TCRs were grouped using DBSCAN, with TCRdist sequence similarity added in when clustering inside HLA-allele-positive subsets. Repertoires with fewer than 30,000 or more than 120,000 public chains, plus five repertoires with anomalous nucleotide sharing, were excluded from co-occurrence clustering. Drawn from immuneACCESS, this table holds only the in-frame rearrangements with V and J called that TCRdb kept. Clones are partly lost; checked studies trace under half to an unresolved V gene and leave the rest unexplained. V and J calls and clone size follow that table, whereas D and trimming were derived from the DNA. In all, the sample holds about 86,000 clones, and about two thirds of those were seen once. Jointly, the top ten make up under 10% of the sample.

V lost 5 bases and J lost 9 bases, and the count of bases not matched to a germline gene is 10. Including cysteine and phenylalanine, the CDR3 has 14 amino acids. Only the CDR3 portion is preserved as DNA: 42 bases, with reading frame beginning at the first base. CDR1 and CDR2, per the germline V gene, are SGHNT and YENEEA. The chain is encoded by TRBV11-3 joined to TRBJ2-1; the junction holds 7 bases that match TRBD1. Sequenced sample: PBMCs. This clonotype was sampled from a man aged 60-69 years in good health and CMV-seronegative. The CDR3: CASSLGTAGREQFF. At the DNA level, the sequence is TGTGCCAGCAGCCTCGGGACAGCAGGTCGTGAGCAGTTCTTC. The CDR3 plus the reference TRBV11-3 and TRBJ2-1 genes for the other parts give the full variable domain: EAGVVQSPRYKIIEKKQPVAFWCNPISGHNTLYWYLQNLGQGPELLIRYENEEAVDDSQLPKDRFSAERLKGVDSTLKIQPAELGDSAVYLCASSLGTAGREQFFGPGTRLTVL.